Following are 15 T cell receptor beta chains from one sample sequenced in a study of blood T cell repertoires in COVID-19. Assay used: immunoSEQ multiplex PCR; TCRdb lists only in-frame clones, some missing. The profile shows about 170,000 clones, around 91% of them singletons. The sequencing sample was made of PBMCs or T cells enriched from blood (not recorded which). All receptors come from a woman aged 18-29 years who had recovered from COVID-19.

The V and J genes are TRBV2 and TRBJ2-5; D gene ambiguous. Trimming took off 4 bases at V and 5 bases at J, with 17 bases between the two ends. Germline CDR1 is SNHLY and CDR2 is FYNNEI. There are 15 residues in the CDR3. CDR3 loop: CASSVEPSPWETQYF. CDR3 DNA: TGTGCCAGCAGTGTTGAGCCGTCCCCCTGGGAGACCCAGTACTTC.

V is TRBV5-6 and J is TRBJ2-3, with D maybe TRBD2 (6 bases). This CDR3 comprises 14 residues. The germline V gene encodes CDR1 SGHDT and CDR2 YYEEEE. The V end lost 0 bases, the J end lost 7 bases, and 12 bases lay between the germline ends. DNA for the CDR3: TGTGCCAGCAGCTTGGGTAGCGGACTAAATACGCAGTATTTT. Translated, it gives CASSLGSGLNTQYF.

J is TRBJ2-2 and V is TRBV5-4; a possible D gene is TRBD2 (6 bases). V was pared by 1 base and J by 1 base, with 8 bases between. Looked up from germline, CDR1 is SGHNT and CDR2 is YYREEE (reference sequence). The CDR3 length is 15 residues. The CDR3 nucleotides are TGTGCCAGCAGCTTGCCCGGGGGGAACACCGGGGAGCTGTTTTTT. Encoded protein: CASSLPGGNTGELFF.

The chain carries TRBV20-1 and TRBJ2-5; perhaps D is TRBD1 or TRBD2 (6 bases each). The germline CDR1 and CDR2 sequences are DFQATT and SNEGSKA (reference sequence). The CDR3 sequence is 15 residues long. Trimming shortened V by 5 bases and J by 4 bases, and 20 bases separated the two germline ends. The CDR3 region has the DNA TGCAGTGCTCGTGGGGGGAAGGGGGAATTAGAGACCCAGTACTTC. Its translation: CSARGGKGELETQYF.

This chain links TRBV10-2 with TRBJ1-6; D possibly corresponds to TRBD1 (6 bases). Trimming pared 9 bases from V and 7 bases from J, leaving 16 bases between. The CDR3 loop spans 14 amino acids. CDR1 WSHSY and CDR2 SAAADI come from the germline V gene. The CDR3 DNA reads TGCGCCAGTCGCCTCGGGGGGCAAAATTCACCCCTCCACTTT. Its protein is CASRLGGQNSPLHF.

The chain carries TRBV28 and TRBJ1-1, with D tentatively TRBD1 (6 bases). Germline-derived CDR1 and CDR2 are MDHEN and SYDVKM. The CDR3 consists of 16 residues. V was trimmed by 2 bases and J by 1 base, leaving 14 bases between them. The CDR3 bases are TGTGCCAGCAGTTTAAGGTCAGGGGCGGGGAACACTGAAGCTTTCTTT. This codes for CASSLRSGAGNTEAFF.

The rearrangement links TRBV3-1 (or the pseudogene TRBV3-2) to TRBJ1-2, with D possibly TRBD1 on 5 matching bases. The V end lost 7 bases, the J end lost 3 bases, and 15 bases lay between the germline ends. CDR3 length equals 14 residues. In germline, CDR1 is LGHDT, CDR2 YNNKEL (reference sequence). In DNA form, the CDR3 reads TGTGCCAGCACTCCCCGGAGGGGCTACTATGGCTACACCTTC. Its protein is CASTPRRGYYGYTF.

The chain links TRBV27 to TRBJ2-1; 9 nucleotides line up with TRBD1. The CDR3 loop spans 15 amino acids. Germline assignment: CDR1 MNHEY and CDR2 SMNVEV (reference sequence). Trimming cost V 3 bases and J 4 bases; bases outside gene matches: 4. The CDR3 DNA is TGTGCCAGCAGTTTTAGGGGACAGGGTTACAATGAGCAGTTCTTC. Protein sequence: CASSFRGQGYNEQFF.

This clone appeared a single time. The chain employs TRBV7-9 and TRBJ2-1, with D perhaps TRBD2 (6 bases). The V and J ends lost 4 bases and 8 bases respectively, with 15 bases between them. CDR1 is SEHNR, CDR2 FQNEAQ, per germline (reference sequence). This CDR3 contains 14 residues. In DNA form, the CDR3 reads TGTGCCAGCAGCTCCGGACTAAACCGCGATGAGCAGTTCTTC. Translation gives CASSSGLNRDEQFF.

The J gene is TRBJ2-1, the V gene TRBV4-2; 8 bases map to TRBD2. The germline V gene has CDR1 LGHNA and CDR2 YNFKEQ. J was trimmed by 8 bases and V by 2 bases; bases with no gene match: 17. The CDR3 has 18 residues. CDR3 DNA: TGTGCCAGCAGCCAATCGTCCGGTAGCGGGATATTCCCCGATGAGCAGTTCTTC. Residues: CASSQSSGSGIFPDEQFF.

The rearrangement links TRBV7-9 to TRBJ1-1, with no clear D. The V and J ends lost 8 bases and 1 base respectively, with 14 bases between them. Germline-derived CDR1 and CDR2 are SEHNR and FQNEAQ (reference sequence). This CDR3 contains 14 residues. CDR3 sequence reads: CASGGVNRNTEAFF. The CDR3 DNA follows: TGTGCCAGCGGCGGGGTTAATCGGAACACTGAAGCTTTCTTT.

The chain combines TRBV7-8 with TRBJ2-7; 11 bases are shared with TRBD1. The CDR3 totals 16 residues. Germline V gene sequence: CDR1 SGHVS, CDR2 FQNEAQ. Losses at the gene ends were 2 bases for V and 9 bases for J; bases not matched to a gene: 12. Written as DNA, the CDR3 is TGTGCCAGCAGCTTACGTCGGGACAGGGGGGGCTGGCGGCAGTACTTC. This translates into CASSLRRDRGGWRQYF.

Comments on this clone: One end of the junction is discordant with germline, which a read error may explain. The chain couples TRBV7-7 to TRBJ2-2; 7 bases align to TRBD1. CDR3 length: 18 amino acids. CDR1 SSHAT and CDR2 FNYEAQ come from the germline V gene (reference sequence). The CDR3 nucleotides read TGTGCTAGCAGCTTAAAGATTAGAGACAGGGTAAACACCGGGGAGCTGTTTTTT. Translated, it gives CASSLKIRDRVNTGELFF.

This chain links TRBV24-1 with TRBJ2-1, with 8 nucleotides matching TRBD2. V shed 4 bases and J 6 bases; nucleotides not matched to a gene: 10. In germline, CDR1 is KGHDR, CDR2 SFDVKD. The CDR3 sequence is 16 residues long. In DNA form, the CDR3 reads TGTGCCACCAGTGAGGAGGAGCGTAGCGGGACCAATGAGCAGTTCTTC. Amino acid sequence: CATSEEERSGTNEQFF.

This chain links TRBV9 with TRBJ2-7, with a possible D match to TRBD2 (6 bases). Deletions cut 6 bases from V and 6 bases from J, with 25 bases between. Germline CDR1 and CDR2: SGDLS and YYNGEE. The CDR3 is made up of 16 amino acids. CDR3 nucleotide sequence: TGTGCCAGCACCGGACGGGACTCCTGGACAAAGGGCGAGCAGTACTTC. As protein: CASTGRDSWTKGEQYF.